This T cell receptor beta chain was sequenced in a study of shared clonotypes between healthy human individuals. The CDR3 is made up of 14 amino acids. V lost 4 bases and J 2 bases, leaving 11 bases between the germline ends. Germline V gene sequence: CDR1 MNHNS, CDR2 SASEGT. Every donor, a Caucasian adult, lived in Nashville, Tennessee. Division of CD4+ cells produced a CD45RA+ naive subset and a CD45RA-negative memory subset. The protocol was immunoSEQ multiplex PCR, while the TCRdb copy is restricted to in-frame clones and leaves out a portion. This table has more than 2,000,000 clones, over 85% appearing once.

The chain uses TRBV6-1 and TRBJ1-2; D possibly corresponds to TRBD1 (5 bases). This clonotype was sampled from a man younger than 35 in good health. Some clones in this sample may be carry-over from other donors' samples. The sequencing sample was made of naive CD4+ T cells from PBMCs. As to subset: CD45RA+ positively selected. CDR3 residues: CASSGVQGNYGYTF. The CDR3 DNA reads TGTGCCAGCAGTGGGGTGCAGGGCAACTATGGCTACACCTTC.